These 8 T cell receptor beta chains share one sample of origin, sequenced in a study of brain metastases from non-small cell lung cancer. Some clones are missing from TCRdb's copy, which holds only in-frame ones; the method was immunoSEQ multiplex PCR. The repertoire includes 4,000 or so clones, around 85% of them detected once, and about 3.2% sits in the top ten. Material for sequencing was primary lung tumor tissue. These TCRs come from a donor aged 40 or over with non-small cell lung cancer.

This sequence joins TRBV7-3 and TRBJ2-1, with 11 bases fitting TRBD2. This CDR3 region has 15 residues. With V trimmed by 3 bases and J by 9 bases, 7 bases remained unmatched. Germline CDR1 SGHTA, CDR2 FQGTGA. The CDR3 DNA follows: TGTGCCAGCAGCTTCCTTAGCGGGGGGGCAAGTGAGCAGTTCTTC. Residues: CASSFLSGGASEQFF.

The rearrangement joins TRBV30 to TRBJ1-1; D remains unclear. Germline-derived CDR1 and CDR2 are GTSNPN and SVGIG (reference sequence). The CDR3 has 14 residues. With 2 bases removed from V and 1 base from J, the gap between germline ends came to 11 bases. The CDR3 DNA sequence: TGTGCCTGGAGTCTTTGGACCGGGAACACTGAAGCTTTCTTT. Its translation is CAWSLWTGNTEAFF.

The rearrangement links TRBV7-8 to TRBJ1-6, with D unresolved. Trimming took 0 bases from V and 0 from J, leaving 15 bases between them. The CDR3 length is 19 residues. Germline V CDR1 and CDR2: SGHVS, FQNEAQ. CDR3 nucleotide sequence: TGTGCCAGCAGCTTAGCGCTTACGGGCGAAAGCTCCTATAATTCACCCCTCCACTTT. Encoded protein: CASSLALTGESSYNSPLHF.

CDR3 nucleotide sequence: TGTGCCAGCAGCTCCTCCGGAGGGGACACTGAAGCTTTCTTT. This encodes CASSSSGGDTEAFF. The V gene is TRBV9, the J gene TRBJ1-1, with D possibly TRBD1 on 5 matching bases. The germline V gene has CDR1 SGDLS and CDR2 YYNGEE. The CDR3 extends over 14 amino acids. Trimming stripped 4 bases from V and 3 bases from J, with 13 bases between.

Here the CDR3 reads CASSLGIEQFF. CDR3 bases: TGTGCCAGCAGCTTAGGAATTGAGCAGTTCTTC. The chain recombines TRBV7-3 with TRBJ2-1; D remains ambiguous. The CDR3 has 11 amino acids. CDR1 SGHTA and CDR2 FQGTGA come from the germline V gene. V lost 2 bases, J lost 9 bases, and 5 bases lay in between.

Only one count was recorded for this clone. At one end the junction does not follow the germline gene, possibly because of a read error. The chain uses TRBV24-1 and TRBJ2-1; D is possibly TRBD1 (6 bases). The germline CDR1 and CDR2 sequences are KGHDR and SFDVKD. The CDR3 totals 14 residues. CDR3 in DNA: TGTACCACCAGTGATTGGGGCAGGGGCGATGAGCAGTTCTTC. Translating gives CTTSDWGRGDEQFF.

This clone was picked up one time. V is TRBV5-1 and J is TRBJ1-6; unclear D gene. The length of the CDR3 is 15 residues. Trimming took off 0 bases at V and 3 bases at J, with 7 bases between the two ends. The germline CDR1 and CDR2 sequences are SGHRS and YFSETQ. CDR3 residues: CASSLASLYNSPLHF. The CDR3 region has the DNA TGCGCCAGCAGCTTGGCCTCCCTCTATAATTCACCCCTCCACTTT.

V gene TRBV29-1 combines with J gene TRBJ1-1; a possible D gene is TRBD1 (5 bases). CDR3 length equals 13 residues. Germline-derived CDR1 and CDR2 are SQVTM and ANQGSEA. V gave up 2 bases and J gave up 0 bases, with 7 bases separating them. The CDR3 DNA reads as TGCAGCGTTGAAAGGGGCGTGAACACTGAAGCTTTCTTT. Residues: CSVERGVNTEAFF.